This T cell receptor (beta chain) was found in a study of cytomegalovirus exposure and HLA in healthy donors. On the study more broadly: Earlier work reported 90 million to 120 million unique TCR beta sequences from 150 million to 200 million T cells.

Germline CDR1 reads SEHNR; CDR2 reads FQNEAQ (reference sequence). The V end was cut by 1 base, the J end by 3 bases, with 12 bases between. The length of the CDR3 is 15 residues. As concerns this clone: Its antigen remains unknown.

The PCR contained 60 Vbeta and 13 Jbeta primers. Generated by immunoSEQ multiplex PCR, the TCRdb table keeps only in-frame clones and is missing some. The repertoire holds some 190,000 clones, roughly 82% seen once, with less than 2% in the top ten. Study results and limitations: Researchers reported in a later analysis that common viral pathogens appeared linked to several top clusters. One variant, a missense change in DCLRE1C, was linked in a later analysis to TCR beta V- and J-gene trimming. Per published reports, the classifier diagnosed cytomegalovirus status with high specificity and sensitivity.

This TCR was sampled from a man aged 40-55 years in good health and CMV-seronegative. This chain connects TRBV7-9 to TRBJ1-2; D gene uncertain. Sequenced material: PBMCs. The CDR3 here is CASSLGTVSYYGYTF. The CDR3 nucleotides read TGTGCCAGCAGCTTAGGGACTGTGAGTTACTATGGCTACACCTTC. Drawing the rest from reference TRBV7-9 and TRBJ1-2, the complete variable domain is DTGVSQNPRHKITKRGQNVTFRCDPISEHNRLYWYRQTLGQGPEFLTYFQNEAQLEKSRLLSDRFSAERPKGSFSTLEIQRTEQGDSAMYLCASSLGTVSYYGYTFGSGTRLTVV.